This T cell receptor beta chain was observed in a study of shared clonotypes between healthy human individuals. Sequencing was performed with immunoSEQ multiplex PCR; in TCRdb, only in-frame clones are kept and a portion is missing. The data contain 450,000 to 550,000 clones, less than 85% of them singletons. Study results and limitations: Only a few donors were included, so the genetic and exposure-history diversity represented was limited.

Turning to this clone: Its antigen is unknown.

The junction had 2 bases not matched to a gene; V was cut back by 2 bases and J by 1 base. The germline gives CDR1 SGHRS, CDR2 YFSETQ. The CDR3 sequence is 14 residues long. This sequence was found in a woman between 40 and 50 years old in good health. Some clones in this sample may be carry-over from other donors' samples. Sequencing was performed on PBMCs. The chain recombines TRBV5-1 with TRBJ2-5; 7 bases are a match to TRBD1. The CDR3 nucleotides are TGCGCCAGCAGCTTTGACAGGGCCCAAGAGACCCAGTACTTC. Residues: CASSFDRAQETQYF.